This record covers a single TCR beta chain. Its target is not known. One end of the junction varies from germline; a read error may be responsible. TCRdb's copy holds only in-frame clones and misses some; the assay was immunoSEQ multiplex PCR. The repertoire holds some 48,000 clones, with roughly 78% as singletons. The germline V gene encodes CDR1 MNHNY and CDR2 SVGAGI (reference sequence). The CDR3 runs 16 residues. This record belongs to a study of OX40 agonist ivuxolimab in advanced cancers. Study as a whole: Six ivuxolimab dose levels, 0.01 to 10 mg/kg, were given intravenously every 2 weeks. Treatment received earlier with anti-PD-1, anti-PD-L1 or anti-CTLA-4 agents was allowed, and approximately 44% had some. Whole-study results and caveats: At 0.1 to 3.0 mg/kg and by week 6, clonal expansion occurred in CD4+ and CD8+ blood T cells.

Baseline, cycle 4 day 1, and cycle 7 day 1 were the blood sampling points. The chain recombines TRBV6-6 with TRBJ2-7; D possibly uses TRBD1 or TRBD2 (6 bases each). Here the sequenced sample was CD4+ or CD8+ T cells sorted from blood, taken in a trial of the OX40 agonist ivuxolimab. This clonotype was obtained from an adult with an advanced solid tumor such as melanoma, head and neck, liver or kidney cancer. The CDR3, as DNA: TGTGCCAGCAGTTACGGGGGGCCAGCGGGCTCCCACGAGCAGTACTTC. This encodes CASSYGGPAGSHEQYF.